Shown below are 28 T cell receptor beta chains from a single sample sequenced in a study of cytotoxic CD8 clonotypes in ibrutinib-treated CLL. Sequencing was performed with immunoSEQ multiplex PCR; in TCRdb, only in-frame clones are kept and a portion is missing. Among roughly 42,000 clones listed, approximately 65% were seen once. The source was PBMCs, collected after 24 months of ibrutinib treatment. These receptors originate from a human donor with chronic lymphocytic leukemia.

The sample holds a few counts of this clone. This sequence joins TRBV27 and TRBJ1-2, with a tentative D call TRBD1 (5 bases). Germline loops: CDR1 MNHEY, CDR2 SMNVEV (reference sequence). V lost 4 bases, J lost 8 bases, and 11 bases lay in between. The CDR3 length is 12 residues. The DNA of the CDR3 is TGTGCCAGCAGTTCGTCAGGGCTGGGCTACACCTTC. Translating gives CASSSSGLGYTF.

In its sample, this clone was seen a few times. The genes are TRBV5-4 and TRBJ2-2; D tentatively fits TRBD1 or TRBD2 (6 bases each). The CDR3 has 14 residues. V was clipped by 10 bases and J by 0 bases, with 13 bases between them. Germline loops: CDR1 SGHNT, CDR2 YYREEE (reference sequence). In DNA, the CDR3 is TGTGCCGGGGGGCGCCCTTCGAACACCGGGGAGCTGTTTTTT. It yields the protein CAGGRPSNTGELFF.

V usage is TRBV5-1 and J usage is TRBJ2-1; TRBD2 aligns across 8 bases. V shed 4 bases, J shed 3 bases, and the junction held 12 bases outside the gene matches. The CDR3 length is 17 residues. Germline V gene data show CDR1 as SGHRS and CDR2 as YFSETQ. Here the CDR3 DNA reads TGCGCCAGCAGCCCCCGGACTAGCCCGACGCACTACAATGAGCAGTTCTTC. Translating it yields CASSPRTSPTHYNEQFF.

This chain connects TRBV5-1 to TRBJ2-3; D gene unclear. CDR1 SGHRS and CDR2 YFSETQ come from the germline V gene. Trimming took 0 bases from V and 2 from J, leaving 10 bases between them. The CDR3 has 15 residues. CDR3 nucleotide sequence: TGCGCCAGCAGCTTGGAACAGCCCACCACAGATACGCAGTATTTT. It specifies CASSLEQPTTDTQYF.

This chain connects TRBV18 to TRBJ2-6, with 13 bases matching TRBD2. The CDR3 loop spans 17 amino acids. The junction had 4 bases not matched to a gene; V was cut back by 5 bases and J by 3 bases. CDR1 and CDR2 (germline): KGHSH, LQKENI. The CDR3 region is CASSSGTSGIGANVLTF. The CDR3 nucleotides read TGTGCCAGCTCATCGGGGACTAGCGGGATTGGGGCCAACGTCCTGACTTTC.

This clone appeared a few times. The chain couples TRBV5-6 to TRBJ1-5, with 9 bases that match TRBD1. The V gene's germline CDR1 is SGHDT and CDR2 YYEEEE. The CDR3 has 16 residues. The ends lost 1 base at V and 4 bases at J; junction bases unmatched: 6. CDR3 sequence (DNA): TGTGCCAGCAGCTTGTGGCGACAGGGGGGGAATCAGCCCCAGCATTTT. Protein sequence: CASSLWRQGGNQPQHF.

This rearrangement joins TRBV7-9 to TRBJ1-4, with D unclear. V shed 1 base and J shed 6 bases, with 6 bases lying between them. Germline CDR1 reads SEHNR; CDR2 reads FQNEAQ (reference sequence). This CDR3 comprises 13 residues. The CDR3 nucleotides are TGTGCCAGCAGCTTAGGAGGACATGAAAAACTGTTTTTT. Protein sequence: CASSLGGHEKLFF.

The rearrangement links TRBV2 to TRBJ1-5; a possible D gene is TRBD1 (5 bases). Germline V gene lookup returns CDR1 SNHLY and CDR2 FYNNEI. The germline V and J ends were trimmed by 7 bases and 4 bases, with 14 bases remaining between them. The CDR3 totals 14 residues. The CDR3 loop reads CASNYGAGNQPQHF. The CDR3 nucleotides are TGTGCCAGCAATTACGGGGCCGGGAATCAGCCCCAGCATTTT.

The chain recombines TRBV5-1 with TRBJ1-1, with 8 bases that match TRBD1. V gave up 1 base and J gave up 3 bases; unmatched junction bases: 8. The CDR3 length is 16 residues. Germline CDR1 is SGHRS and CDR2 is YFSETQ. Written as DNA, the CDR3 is TGCGCCAGCAGCTTGTGGGGACAGGCGCGAGACACTGAAGCTTTCTTT. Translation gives CASSLWGQARDTEAFF.

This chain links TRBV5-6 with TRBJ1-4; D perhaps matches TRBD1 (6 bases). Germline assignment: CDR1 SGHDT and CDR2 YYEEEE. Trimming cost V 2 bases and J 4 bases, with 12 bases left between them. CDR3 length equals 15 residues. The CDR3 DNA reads TGTGCCAGCAGCTTCGACCGACAGGATAATGAAAAACTGTTTTTT. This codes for CASSFDRQDNEKLFF.

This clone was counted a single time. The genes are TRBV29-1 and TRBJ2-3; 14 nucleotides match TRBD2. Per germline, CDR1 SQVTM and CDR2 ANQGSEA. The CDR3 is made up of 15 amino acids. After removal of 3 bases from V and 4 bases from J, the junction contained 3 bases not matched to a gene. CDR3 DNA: TGCAGCGTTGACGGGACTAGCGGGAGTGCAGATACGCAGTATTTT. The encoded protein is CSVDGTSGSADTQYF.

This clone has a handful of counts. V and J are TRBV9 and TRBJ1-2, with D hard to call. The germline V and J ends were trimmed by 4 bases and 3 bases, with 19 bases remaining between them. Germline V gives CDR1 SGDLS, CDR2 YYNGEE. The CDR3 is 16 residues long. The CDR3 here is CASSFRNGGPYYGYTF. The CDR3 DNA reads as TGTGCCAGCAGCTTCCGTAATGGCGGACCGTACTATGGCTACACCTTC.

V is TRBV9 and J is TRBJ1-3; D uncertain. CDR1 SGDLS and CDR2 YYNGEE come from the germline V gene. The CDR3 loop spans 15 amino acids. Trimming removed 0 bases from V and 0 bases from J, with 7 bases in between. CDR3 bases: TGTGCCAGCAGCGTAGACAAGATCTCTGGAAACACCATATATTTT. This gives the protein CASSVDKISGNTIYF.

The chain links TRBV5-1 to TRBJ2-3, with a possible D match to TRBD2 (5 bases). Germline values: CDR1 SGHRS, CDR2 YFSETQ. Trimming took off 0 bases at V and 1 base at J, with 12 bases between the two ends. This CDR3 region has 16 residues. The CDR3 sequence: CASSLGGPTGTDTQYF. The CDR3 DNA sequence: TGCGCCAGCAGCTTGGGCGGGCCTACCGGCACAGATACGCAGTATTTT.

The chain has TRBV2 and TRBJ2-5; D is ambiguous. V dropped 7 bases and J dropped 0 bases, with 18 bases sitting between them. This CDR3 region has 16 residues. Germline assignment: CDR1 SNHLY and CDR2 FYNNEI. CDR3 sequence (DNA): TGTGCCAGCAAGGAACCTCAAGGGATGTACCAAGAGACCCAGTACTTC. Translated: CASKEPQGMYQETQYF.

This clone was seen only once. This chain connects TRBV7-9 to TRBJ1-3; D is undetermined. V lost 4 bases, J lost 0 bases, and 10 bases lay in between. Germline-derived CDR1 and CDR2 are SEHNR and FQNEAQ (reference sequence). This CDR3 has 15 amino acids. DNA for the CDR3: TGTGCCAGCAGCTCTTGGCCGTCCTCTGGAAACACCATATATTTT. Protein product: CASSSWPSSGNTIYF.

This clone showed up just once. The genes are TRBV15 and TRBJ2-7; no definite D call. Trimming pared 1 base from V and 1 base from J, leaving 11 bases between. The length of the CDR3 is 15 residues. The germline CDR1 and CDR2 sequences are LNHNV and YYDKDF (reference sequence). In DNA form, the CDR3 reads TGTGCCACCAGCAGAGTGCTAACCCTTTCCTACGAGCAGTACTTC. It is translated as CATSRVLTLSYEQYF.

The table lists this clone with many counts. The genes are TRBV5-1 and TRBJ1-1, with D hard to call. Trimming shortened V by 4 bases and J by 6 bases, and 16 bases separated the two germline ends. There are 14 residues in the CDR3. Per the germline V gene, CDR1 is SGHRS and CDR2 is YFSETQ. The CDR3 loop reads CASSLSHGSPEAFF. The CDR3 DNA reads TGCGCCAGCAGCCTATCCCACGGATCTCCTGAAGCTTTCTTT.

CDR3 loop: CAWSDTGATPLHF. In DNA, the CDR3 is TGTGCCTGGAGTGACACAGGGGCTACACCCCTCCACTTT. The chain is built from TRBV30 and TRBJ1-6; the match to TRBD1 covers 7 bases. Germline CDR1 and CDR2: GTSNPN and SVGIG (reference sequence). Trimming removed 1 base from V and 11 bases from J; junction bases left unmatched: 5. CDR3 size: 13 residues.

CDR3 sequence: CASSLRDSIYEQYF. The CDR3 region has the DNA TGCGCCAGCAGCCTCCGGGACAGTATCTACGAGCAGTACTTC. The V and J genes are TRBV4-1 and TRBJ2-7, with 7 bases matching TRBD1. Losses at the gene ends were 4 bases for V and 3 bases for J; bases not matched to a gene: 6. CDR1 is MGHRA and CDR2 is YSYEKL in the germline V gene. The CDR3 totals 14 residues.

The CDR3 sequence is CASSLDWGDQETQYF. Here the CDR3 DNA reads TGTGCCAGCAGCTTAGATTGGGGGGATCAAGAGACCCAGTACTTC. The chain uses TRBV11-2 and TRBJ2-5; perhaps TRBD2 as D (6 bases). The ends were cut back, 0 bases at V and 2 bases at J, with 10 bases in the middle. The germline V gene has CDR1 SGHAT and CDR2 FQNNGV. The CDR3 has 15 residues.

The CDR3 protein is CASSIKTASSGANVLTF. The CDR3 bases are TGTGCCAGCAGCATCAAGACAGCGAGCTCTGGGGCCAACGTCCTGACTTTC. The chain recombines TRBV5-8 with TRBJ2-6; a weak D match, TRBD1 (5 bases). Germline assignment: CDR1 SGHTS and CDR2 YDEGEE. This CDR3 has 17 residues. Trimming left V 4 bases short and J 0 bases short, with 14 bases between. The variable domain in full, with the rest retrieved from reference TRBV5-8 and TRBJ2-6, is EAGVTQSPTHLIKTRGQQATLRCSPISGHTSVYWYQQALGLGLQFLLWYDEGEERNRGNFPPRFSGRQFPNYSSELNVNALELEDSALYLCASSIKTASSGANVLTFGAGSRLTVL.

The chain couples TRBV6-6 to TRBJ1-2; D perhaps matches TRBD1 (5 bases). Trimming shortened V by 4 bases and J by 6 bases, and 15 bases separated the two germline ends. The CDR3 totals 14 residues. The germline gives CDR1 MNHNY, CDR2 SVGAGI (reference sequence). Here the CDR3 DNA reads TGTGCCAGCAGTTTCCCGCGTAGGGACGATGGCTACACCTTC. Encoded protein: CASSFPRRDDGYTF.

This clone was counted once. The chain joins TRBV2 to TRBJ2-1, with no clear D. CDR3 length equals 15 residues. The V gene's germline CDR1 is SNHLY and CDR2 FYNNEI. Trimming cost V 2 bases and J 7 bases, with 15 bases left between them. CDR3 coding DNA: TGTGCCAGCAGTGAAAGTTGGTTGGCTAGTAATGAGCAGTTCTTC. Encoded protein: CASSESWLASNEQFF.

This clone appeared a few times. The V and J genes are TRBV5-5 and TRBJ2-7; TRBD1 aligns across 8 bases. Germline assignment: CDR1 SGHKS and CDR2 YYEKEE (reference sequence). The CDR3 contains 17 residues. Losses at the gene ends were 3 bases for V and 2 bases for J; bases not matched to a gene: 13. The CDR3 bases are TGTGCCAGCAGCTCGATCGCCTCAGGACAGGGCCCCTACGAGCAGTACTTC. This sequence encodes CASSSIASGQGPYEQYF.

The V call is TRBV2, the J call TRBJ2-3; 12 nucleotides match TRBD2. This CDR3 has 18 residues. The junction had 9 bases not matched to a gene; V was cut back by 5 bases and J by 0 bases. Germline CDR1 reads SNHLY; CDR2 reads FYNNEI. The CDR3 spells CASSPGLAGPASTDTQYF. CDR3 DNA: TGTGCCAGCAGTCCGGGACTAGCGGGTCCTGCTAGCACAGATACGCAGTATTTT.

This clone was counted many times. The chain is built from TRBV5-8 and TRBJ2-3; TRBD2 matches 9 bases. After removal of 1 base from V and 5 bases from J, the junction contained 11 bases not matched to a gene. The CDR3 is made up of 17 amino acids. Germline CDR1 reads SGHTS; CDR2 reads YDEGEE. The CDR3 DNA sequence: TGTGCCAGCAGCTTGCTGGGCGGGAGGGCCGGAGGAGATACGCAGTATTTT. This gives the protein CASSLLGGRAGGDTQYF.

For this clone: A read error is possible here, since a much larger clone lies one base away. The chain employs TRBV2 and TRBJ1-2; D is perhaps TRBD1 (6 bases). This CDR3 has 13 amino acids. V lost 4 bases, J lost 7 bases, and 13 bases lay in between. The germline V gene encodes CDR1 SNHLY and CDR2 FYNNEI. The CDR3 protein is CASSAEGGRGYTF. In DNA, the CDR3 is TGTGCCAGCAGTGCGGAGGGGGGACGTGGCTACACCTTC. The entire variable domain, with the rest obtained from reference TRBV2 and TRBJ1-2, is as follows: EPEVTQTPSHQVTQMGQEVILRCVPISNHLYFYWYRQILGQKVEFLVSFYNNEISEKSEIFDDQFSVERPDGSNFTLKIRSTKLEDSAMYFCASSAEGGRGYTFGSGTRLTVV.